This TCR beta chain was retrieved from a study of T cells in Graves' hyperthyroidism and ophthalmopathy (dated by TCRdb to about 2019). As for the study more broadly: Peripheral blood samples were taken at initial diagnosis, before any treatment was given. To identify TCR V-J signatures that set the groups apart, the researchers used a discovery cohort of 90 to 100 patients, made up of 40 to 45 with Graves' ophthalmopathy and approximately 57 with stable Graves' hyperthyroidism. Whether ophthalmopathy could be predicted prospectively was tested in an independent validation cohort made up of 18 to 20 hyperthyroidism patients plus 17 patients who later progressed to ophthalmopathy. The 90 to 100 discovery patients were randomly split 7:3 into training and test sets. In roughly six Graves' hyperthyroidism patients, the study also compared T-cell repertoires from thyroid tissue with T-cell repertoires from blood. Following sampling, methimazole starting at 30 mg daily was given to hyperthyroidism patients, and high-dose intravenous methylprednisolone was given to ophthalmopathy patients. TCR Vbeta CDR3 sequencing of some 140 peripheral blood samples (over 40 ophthalmopathy, over 70 hyperthyroidism and approximately 17 progressor patients) is reported in the paper. Overall study results and their limits: In validation, the model predicted progression to ophthalmopathy a median of roughly 6.1 months before onset, with about 70% sensitivity and almost 75% specificity. No statistical method was used to set the sample size in advance, and investigators knew the group allocation. In cross-validation, a model built on a 13 V-J signature told ophthalmopathy apart from stable hyperthyroidism with just under 90% sensitivity and approximately 81% specificity, and in testing the same model reached 80%/75%. Most expanded thyroid clonotypes (frequency above 0.001) were also detected in blood, a finding suggesting that blood repertoires may reflect thyroid immune responses.

The germline V gene supplies CDR1 SGDLS and CDR2 YYNGEE. Including the terminal cysteine and phenylalanine, the CDR3 comprises 15 residues. Just the 45-base CDR3 DNA is kept, in frame starting at base 1. Unmatched junction bases come to 6, with V trimmed by 4 bases and J by 3 bases. Ophthalmopathy patients had moderately to severely active disease, with a Clinical Activity Score of 3 or more, a NOSPECS grade of 4 or more, and a disease duration of less than 3 months. Exclusion was applied to patients with uncontrolled infections, other autoimmune diseases, pregnancy or lactation. Diagnoses were based on clinical symptoms, serum thyroxine and TRAb, thyroid ultrasound and orbital computed tomography. PBMCs were separated from approximately 9.9 ml of fresh peripheral blood using Ficoll-Paque density gradient centrifugation. Trizol reagent was used to extract total RNA, and RNA quality was then checked on an Agilent 2100 Bioanalyzer.

This clonotype was detected ten times or more. The antigen it recognizes is unknown. Base qualities are missing; no much larger clone stands one base away. TCR beta CDR3 regions were amplified from RNA transcripts. The first round of RT-PCR for the TCR CDR3 was performed with the HTBI primer set and the Qiagen OneStep RT-PCR kit. A second multiplex PCR round built the libraries, followed by size selection and purification. Libraries were sequenced paired-end with 100 bp reads on an Illumina HiSeq2000. On the study's bioinformatics: SOAPnuke was used to process the raw data, removing reads that contained adapters or uncalled bases, had a mean Phred below 15, or lacked an exact match to the constant primer or identifier. COPE v1.2.5 was used to merge the high-quality paired reads, and each unique nucleotide sequence was defined as a clonotype. Clonotypes were aligned to IMGT TRBV, TRBD and TRBJ reference segments using MiTCR v1.1. Only V-J combinations with frequency above 0.0001, covering 99% to 99.2% of repertoires, were analysed. The TCS score was defined as F50 (clonal expansion) divided by E x V (chaos), with BLOSUM62-based TCRdist calculated between CDR3 peptides within each V-J. Welch's t-statistics and random forest reduced around 550 V-J features to some 14, which were used in a naive Bayes classifier (R e1071). The raw public reads went through TCRdb reprocessing: fastp at Q25, MiXCR clone calling, in-frame beta chains kept. One record per CDR3 amino acid sequence lists the most common genes and DNA. Here the V and J calls rest on TCRdb's processing, not on the authors' analysis. This sample has over 450,000 distinct CDR3 sequences in its table, and under 20% of those were observed once. The ten largest clones represent approximately 18% of the sample.

The rearranged segments are TRBV9 and TRBJ2-3, and 9 junction bases match TRBD2. The sequencing sample was made of blood. The clonotype comes from a woman between 18 and 30 years old with Graves' ophthalmopathy. The DNA sequence is TGTGCCAGCAGCCCTAGCGGGAACCCGACAGATACGCAGTATTTT. Protein translation: CASSPSGNPTDTQYF.